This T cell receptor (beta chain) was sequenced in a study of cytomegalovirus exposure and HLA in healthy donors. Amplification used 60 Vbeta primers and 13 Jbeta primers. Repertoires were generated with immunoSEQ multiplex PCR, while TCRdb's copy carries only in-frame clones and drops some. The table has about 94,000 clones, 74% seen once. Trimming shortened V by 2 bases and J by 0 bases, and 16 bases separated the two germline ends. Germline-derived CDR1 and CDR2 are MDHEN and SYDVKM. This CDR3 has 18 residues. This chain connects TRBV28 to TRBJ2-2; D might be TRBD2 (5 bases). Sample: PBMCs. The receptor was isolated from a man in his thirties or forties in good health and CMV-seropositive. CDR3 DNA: TGTGCCAGCAGTTTACGTTTCGGGAAATTCGCGAACACCGGGGAGCTGTTTTTT. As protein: CASSLRFGKFANTGELFF.